What follows are 13 T cell receptor beta chains derived from one specimen sequenced in a study of blood T cell repertoires in COVID-19. Assay: immunoSEQ multiplex PCR; the TCRdb copy retains only in-frame clones and omits some. The sample contains hundreds of thousands of clones, around 88% of which appear only once. Sequences were obtained from peripheral blood. The origin of the receptors is a woman aged 60-75 years with COVID-19, enrolled during active disease.

The chain has TRBV19 and TRBJ1-5; TRBD1 agrees at 7 bases. Germline CDR1 is LNHDA and CDR2 is SQIVND (reference sequence). The CDR3 contains 15 residues. Trimming took 5 bases from V and 5 from J; bases not matched to a gene: 9. The CDR3 spells CASSEPTGRYQPQHF. CDR3 DNA: TGTGCCAGTAGTGAACCGACAGGGCGGTATCAGCCCCAGCATTTT.

The chain links TRBV9 to TRBJ2-1, with 8 positions matching TRBD2. Looked up from germline, CDR1 is SGDLS and CDR2 is YYNGEE. The CDR3 covers 18 residues. V lost 0 bases and J lost 5; bases outside the gene matches: 13. CDR3 loop: CASSVAPGGRGMNNEQFF. CDR3 sequence (DNA): TGTGCCAGCAGCGTAGCCCCGGGGGGGCGGGGGATGAACAATGAGCAGTTCTTC.

The rearrangement joins TRBV5-1 to TRBJ2-7; no clear D gene. V was cut by 4 bases and J by 0 bases, with 11 bases left in between. The CDR3 is 14 amino acids. In germline, CDR1 is SGHRS, CDR2 YFSETQ. The CDR3 nucleotides are TGCGCCAGCAGCGCGTCAGCGAGCTCCTACGAGCAGTACTTC. Protein product: CASSASASSYEQYF.

V and J are TRBV7-6 and TRBJ2-7, with D possibly being TRBD1 (6 bases). V was clipped by 7 bases and J by 0 bases, with 16 bases between them. Germline V gene sequence: CDR1 SGHVS, CDR2 FNYEAQ. This CDR3 region has 15 residues. Here the CDR3 DNA reads TGTGCCAGCATCATCGAGGGACACCGCTCCTACGAGCAGTACTTC. Amino acid sequence: CASIIEGHRSYEQYF.

This rearrangement joins TRBV3-1 (or the pseudogene TRBV3-2) to TRBJ2-3; 12 positions match TRBD2. This CDR3 has 16 amino acids. J lost 2 bases, V lost 4 bases, and 4 bases had no gene match. Germline V CDR1 and CDR2: LGHDT, YNNKEL (reference sequence). DNA of the CDR3: TGTGCCAGCAGCCGGACTAGCGGGGTAGACACAGATACGCAGTATTTT. Translating gives CASSRTSGVDTDTQYF.

V is TRBV11-2 and J is TRBJ2-7; TRBD1 is a possible D gene (5 bases). The V end lost 1 base, the J end lost 3 bases, and 13 bases lay between the germline ends. The CDR3 has 15 residues. Germline V gives CDR1 SGHAT, CDR2 FQNNGV. The CDR3 DNA follows: TGTGCCAGCAGCTTAGGGCCCAGGGTAAACTACGAGCAGTACTTC. It codes for CASSLGPRVNYEQYF.

CDR3 nucleotide sequence: TGTGCCGGGACAGGGCCTAGTGGGGAAGCTTTCTTT. This translates into CAGTGPSGEAFF. This chain uses TRBV30 with TRBJ1-1; 9 nucleotides match TRBD1. The CDR3 loop spans 12 amino acids. V gave up 8 bases and J gave up 8 bases; unmatched junction bases: 9. In germline, CDR1 is GTSNPN, CDR2 SVGIG (reference sequence).

This chain uses TRBV2 with TRBJ2-7, with D uncertain. Per germline, CDR1 SNHLY and CDR2 FYNNEI. Trimming removed 3 bases at V and 5 bases at J, with 17 bases between. The CDR3 consists of 15 residues. The chain's CDR3 is CASSEGLGEIDEQYF. CDR3 coding DNA: TGTGCCAGCAGTGAGGGCCTGGGTGAAATTGACGAGCAGTACTTC.

The chain employs TRBV6-5 and TRBJ1-2, with 9 nucleotides matching TRBD1. Germline CDR1 is MNHEY and CDR2 is SVGAGI. The CDR3 spans 14 residues. V trimming: 1 base; J trimming: 8 bases; junction bases outside the gene matches: 5. The CDR3 is CASSYLRTGVGYTF. The DNA of the CDR3 is TGTGCCAGCAGTTACTTAAGGACAGGGGTCGGCTACACCTTC.

This clone appeared a few times. The rearrangement uses TRBV21-1 and TRBJ1-2; TRBD1 is the table's D call, not checked against the DNA. TRBV21-1 is reported as a pseudogene. This CDR3 is built from 15 residues. Written as DNA, the CDR3 is TGTGCCAGCAGCAAAGTTGGGGACAGACCCTATGGCTACACCTTC. This translates into CASSKVGDRPYGYTF.

The rearrangement links TRBV25-1 to TRBJ1-1; a weak D match, TRBD1 (6 bases). The CDR3 spans 14 residues. Germline CDR1 MGHDK, CDR2 SYGVNS. V lost 1 base and J lost 12, with 18 bases in between. CDR3 coding DNA: TGTGCCAGCAGTGAATTATCGGGGGGCGACTTGACTTTCTTT. Translated: CASSELSGGDLTFF.

The CDR3 sequence is CASGGTSGGNEQFF. The CDR3 DNA sequence: TGTGCCAGCGGCGGGACTAGCGGGGGAAATGAGCAGTTCTTC. The chain links TRBV28 to TRBJ2-1, with 14 bases fitting TRBD2. V lost 8 bases to trimming and J lost 7 bases; unmatched junction nucleotides: 4. Germline lookup yields CDR1 MDHEN and CDR2 SYDVKM. This CDR3 region has 14 residues. Full variable domain (remainder filled in from reference TRBV28 and TRBJ2-1): DVKVTQSSRYLVKRTGEKVFLECVQDMDHENMFWYRQDPGLGLRLIYFSYDVKMKEKGDIPEGYSVSREKKERFSLILESASTNQTSMYLCASGGTSGGNEQFFGPGTRLTVL.

The V and J genes are TRBV29-1 and TRBJ1-4; the D is unclear. V lost 7 bases, J lost 7 bases, and 16 bases lay in between. The V gene's germline CDR1 is SQVTM and CDR2 ANQGSEA. This CDR3 region has 13 residues. The CDR3 nucleotides read TGCAGCGGCGGGAACCAGGCGGGTGAAAAACTGTTTTTT. It specifies CSGGNQAGEKLFF.